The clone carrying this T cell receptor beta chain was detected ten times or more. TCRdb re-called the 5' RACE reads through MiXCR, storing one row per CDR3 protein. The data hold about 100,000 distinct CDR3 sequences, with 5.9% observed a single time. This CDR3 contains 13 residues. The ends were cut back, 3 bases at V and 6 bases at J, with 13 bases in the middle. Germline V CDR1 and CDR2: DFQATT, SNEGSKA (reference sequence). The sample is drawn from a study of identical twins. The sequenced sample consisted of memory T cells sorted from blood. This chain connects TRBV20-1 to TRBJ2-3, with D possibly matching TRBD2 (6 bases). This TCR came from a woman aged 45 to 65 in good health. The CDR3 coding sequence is TGCAGTGCTAGGTGGGACTCAGGGGATACGCAGTATTTT. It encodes CSARWDSGDTQYF.